The rows below give T cell receptor beta chains drawn from one sample of a study of beta chain features in type 1 diabetes. TCRdb's table, derived via immunoSEQ multiplex PCR, lists solely in-frame clones and lacks some. The profile covers 330,000 or so clones, with around 20% appearing a single time and under 0.055% taken by the ten largest. Sequenced material: naive CD4+ T cells from blood. The receptors originated from a young woman in good health. Both conserved end residues are trimmed from each CDR3. D genes are given only for firm matches.

TRBJ1-2	TRBD1	TRBV2	ASIPNRGVNYGYT
TRBJ1-2	.	TRBV29-1	SVYRGDGYT
TRBJ1-2	.	TRBV6-1	ATSLGQGMGGYT
TRBJ2-1	TRBD2	TRBV19	ASSTERGPYNEQF
TRBJ1-2	.	TRBV30	AWSDLGERNYGYT
TRBJ2-1	.	TRBV18	ASSALDNEQF
TRBJ2-5	TRBD1	TRBV7-9	ASSIRWDSIQETQY
TRBJ2-7	.	TRBV7-2	ASSLNRQQGIDEQY
TRBJ2-2	.	TRBV14	ASSQDLGGTGELF
TRBJ2-6	.	TRBV7-9	ASSLGLRSGANVLT
TRBJ1-1	.	TRBV9	ASSVEGRGEAF
TRBJ2-1	TRBD1	TRBV4-1	ASSQYRDRGPEQF
TRBJ1-5	.	TRBV6-1	ASTAGRQPQH
TRBJ1-1	.	TRBV30	AWSVLRDTEAF
TRBJ2-7	.	TRBV2	ASSEVRYEQY
TRBJ1-1	.	TRBV20-1	SASGDTEAF